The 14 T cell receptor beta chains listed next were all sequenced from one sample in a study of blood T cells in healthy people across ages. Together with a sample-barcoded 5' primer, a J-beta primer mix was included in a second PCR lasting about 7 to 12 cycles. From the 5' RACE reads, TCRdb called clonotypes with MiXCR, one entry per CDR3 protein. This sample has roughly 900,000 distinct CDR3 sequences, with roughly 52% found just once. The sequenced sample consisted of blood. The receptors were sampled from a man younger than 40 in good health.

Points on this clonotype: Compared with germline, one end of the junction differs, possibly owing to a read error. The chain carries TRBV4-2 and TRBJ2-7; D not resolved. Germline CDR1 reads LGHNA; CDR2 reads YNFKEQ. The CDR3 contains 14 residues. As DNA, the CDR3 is TGTGCCGGCAGCCAAGATCTTACGGGTAGAGAGCAGTACTTC. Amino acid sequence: CAGSQDLTGREQYF.

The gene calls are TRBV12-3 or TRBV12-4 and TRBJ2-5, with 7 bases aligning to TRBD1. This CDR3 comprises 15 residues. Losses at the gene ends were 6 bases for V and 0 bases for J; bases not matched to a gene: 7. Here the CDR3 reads CASSPGQRDQETQYF. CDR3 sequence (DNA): TGTGCCAGCAGCCCGGGACAGAGAGACCAAGAGACCCAGTACTTC.

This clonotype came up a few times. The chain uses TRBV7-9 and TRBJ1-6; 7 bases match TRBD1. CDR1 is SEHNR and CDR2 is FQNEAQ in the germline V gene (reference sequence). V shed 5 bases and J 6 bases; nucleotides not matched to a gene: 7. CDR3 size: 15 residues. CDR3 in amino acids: CASSHPDRTNSPLHF. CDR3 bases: TGTGCCAGCAGCCACCCGGACAGGACTAATTCACCCCTCCACTTT.

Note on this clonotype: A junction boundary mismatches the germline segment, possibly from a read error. CDR3 bases: TGCGCCAGCAGCCAACTCCAGGGTGGGGAGGCTTATGAAAAACTGTCTTTT. Protein product: CASSQLQGGEAYEKLSF. This sequence joins TRBV4-1 and TRBJ1-4; possible D gene TRBD1, 5 bases. The length of the CDR3 is 17 residues. Germline CDR1 and CDR2: MGHRA and YSYEKL.

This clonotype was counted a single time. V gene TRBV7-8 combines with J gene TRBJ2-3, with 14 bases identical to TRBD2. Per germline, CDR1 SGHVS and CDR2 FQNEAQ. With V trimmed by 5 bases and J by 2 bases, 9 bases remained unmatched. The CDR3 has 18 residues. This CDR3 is CASSGLAGGSYTTDTQYF. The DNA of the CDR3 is TGTGCCAGCAGCGGACTAGCGGGGGGCTCCTACACCACAGATACGCAGTATTTT.

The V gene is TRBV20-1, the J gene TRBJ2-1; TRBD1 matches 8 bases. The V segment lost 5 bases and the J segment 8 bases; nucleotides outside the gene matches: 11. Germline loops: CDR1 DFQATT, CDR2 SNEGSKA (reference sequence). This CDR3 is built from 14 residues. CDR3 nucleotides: TGCAGTGCTGTAGGGGTGACAGGGGCCCATGAGCAGTTCTTC. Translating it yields CSAVGVTGAHEQFF.

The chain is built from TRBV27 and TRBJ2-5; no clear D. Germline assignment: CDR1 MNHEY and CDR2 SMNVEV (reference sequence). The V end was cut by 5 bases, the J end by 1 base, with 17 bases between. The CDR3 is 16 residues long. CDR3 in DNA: TGTGCCAGCAGTCCCCTCCCCGGTGCACTCCAAGAGACCCAGTACTTC. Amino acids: CASSPLPGALQETQYF.

CDR3 in amino acids: CSAPQGASPSYEQYF. The CDR3 coding sequence is TGCAGTGCTCCGCAGGGGGCCTCCCCCTCCTACGAGCAGTACTTC. The chain uses TRBV20-1 and TRBJ2-7, with 8 bases that match TRBD1. Germline V CDR1 and CDR2: DFQATT, SNEGSKA (reference sequence). The V and J ends lost 5 bases and 0 bases, in that order; junction bases with no gene match: 9. The CDR3 spans 15 residues.

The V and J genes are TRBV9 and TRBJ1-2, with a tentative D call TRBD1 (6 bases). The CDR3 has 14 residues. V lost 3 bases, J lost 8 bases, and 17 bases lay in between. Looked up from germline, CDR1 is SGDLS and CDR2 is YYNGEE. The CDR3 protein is CASSAEGGGAGYTF. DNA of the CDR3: TGTGCCAGCAGCGCCGAGGGGGGCGGAGCGGGCTACACCTTC.

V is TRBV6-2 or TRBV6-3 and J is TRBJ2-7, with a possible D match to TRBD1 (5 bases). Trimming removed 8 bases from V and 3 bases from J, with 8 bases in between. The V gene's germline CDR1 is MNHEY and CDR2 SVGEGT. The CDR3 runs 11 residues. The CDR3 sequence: CASCDSYEQYF. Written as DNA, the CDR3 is TGTGCCAGCTGTGACAGCTACGAGCAGTACTTC.

The CDR3 coding sequence is TGTGCCAGCACTAGCGGGGGGACAAACACCGGGGAGCTGTTTTTT. The encoded protein is CASTSGGTNTGELFF. V and J are TRBV9 and TRBJ2-2; 11 bases line up with TRBD2. Germline CDR1 SGDLS, CDR2 YYNGEE. J was trimmed by 2 bases and V by 6 bases; bases with no gene match: 3. This CDR3 is 15 amino acids long.

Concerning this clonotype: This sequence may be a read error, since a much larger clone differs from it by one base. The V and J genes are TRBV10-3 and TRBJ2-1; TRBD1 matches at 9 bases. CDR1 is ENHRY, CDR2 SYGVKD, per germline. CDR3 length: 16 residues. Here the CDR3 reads CAIRGGTGGKYSEQFF. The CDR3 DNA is TGTGCCATCAGGGGCGGAACAGGGGGCAAATACAGTGAGCAGTTCTTC.

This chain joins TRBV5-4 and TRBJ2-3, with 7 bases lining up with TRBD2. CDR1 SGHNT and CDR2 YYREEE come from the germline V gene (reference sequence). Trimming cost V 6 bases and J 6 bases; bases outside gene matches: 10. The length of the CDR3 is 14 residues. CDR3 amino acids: CASMRLAGEDTQYF. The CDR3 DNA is TGTGCCAGCATGCGGTTGGCGGGGGAGGATACGCAGTATTTT.

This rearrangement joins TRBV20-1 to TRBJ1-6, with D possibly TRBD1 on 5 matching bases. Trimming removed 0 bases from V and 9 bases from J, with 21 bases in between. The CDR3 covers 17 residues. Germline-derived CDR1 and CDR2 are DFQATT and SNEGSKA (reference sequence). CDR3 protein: CSARDGPGQLVGSPLHF. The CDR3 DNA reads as TGCAGTGCTAGAGATGGTCCGGGGCAGTTGGTAGGTTCACCCCTCCACTTT.